These T cell receptor beta chains were read from a single sample in a study of ipilimumab plus nivolumab after autologous stem cell transplantation. Sequencing was performed with immunoSEQ multiplex PCR; in TCRdb, only in-frame clones are kept and a portion is missing. The table lists 15,000 or so clones, over 75% of them singletons. The sample consisted of PBMCs, taken in a trial of ipilimumab plus nivolumab as post-transplant consolidation. The receptors derive from a male donor with diffuse large B-cell lymphoma. Both conserved end residues are part of each CDR3. Fields, in order: clone size, J gene, V gene, CDR3 protein. Some rows have no size entry. The others give once, few or many, or a class for an expanded clone.

clone size: -; J gene: TRBJ2-7; V gene: TRBV4-2; CDR3 protein: CASSQGGLAGGYEQYF
clone size: -; J gene: TRBJ2-5; V gene: TRBV9; CDR3 protein: CASSVALAETQETQYF
clone size: -; J gene: TRBJ2-3; V gene: TRBV27; CDR3 protein: CASSWGDRLGDTQYF
clone size: -; J gene: TRBJ2-1; V gene: TRBV5-1; CDR3 protein: CASSLVGLSYNEQFF
clone size: once; J gene: TRBJ1-5; V gene: TRBV2; CDR3 protein: CASRFGRNNQPQHF
clone size: -; J gene: TRBJ2-7; V gene: TRBV27; CDR3 protein: CASSLGGSYEQYF
clone size: -; J gene: TRBJ1-4; V gene: TRBV5-4; CDR3 protein: CASSRPGTGQKLFF
clone size: -; J gene: TRBJ1-5; V gene: TRBV19; CDR3 protein: CASSSTGPWNQPQHF
clone size: once; J gene: TRBJ2-2; V gene: TRBV9; CDR3 protein: CASSVMSGTGNTGELFF
clone size: -; J gene: TRBJ1-2; V gene: TRBV10-2; CDR3 protein: CASEGPGQGSGYTF
clone size: -; J gene: TRBJ1-6; V gene: TRBV18; CDR3 protein: CASSPLGMSSYNSPLHF
clone size: -; J gene: TRBJ1-1; V gene: TRBV6-5; CDR3 protein: CASSYNQGTEAFF
clone size: -; J gene: TRBJ1-2; V gene: TRBV18; CDR3 protein: CASSPAQILNYGYTF
clone size: -; J gene: TRBJ1-5; V gene: TRBV6-1; CDR3 protein: CASDRAGSNQPQHF